This TCR beta chain was captured by sequencing in a study of brain T cells in children with intractable seizures. Points from the study as a whole: Clones missing pre-surgery may reflect undersampling of that blood sample.

Per the germline V gene, CDR1 is SNHLY and CDR2 is FYNNEI. V lost 1 base, J lost 5 bases, and 6 bases lay in between. CDR3 length: 13 amino acids. Time point defined: blood from clinic visit 5 months post-surgery; TSC patient then seizure free. The sequenced cases were selected for having the highest brain T cell transcript signatures. At least one anti-epileptic drug was given before surgery. The count of this clone is one. Its antigen is currently unknown. Using immunoSEQ multiplex PCR, the repertoire was profiled, and TCRdb retains in-frame clones only, with some absent. This table has 340,000 or so clones, 93% appearing once.

The source material was peripheral blood, sampled less than 6 months after surgery. The chain carries TRBV2 and TRBJ2-1, with D tentatively TRBD2 (5 bases). This clonotype originated in a boy in the first two years of life with tuberous sclerosis and intractable seizures. CDR3 nucleotides: TGTGCCAGCAGTGAAGAGCGGCACAATGAGCAGTTCTTC. This encodes CASSEERHNEQFF.